The entry that follows covers one T cell receptor beta chain sequence. What antigen it recognizes has not been identified. Per-base quality was not reported, and no clone a single base away is much larger than it. The record originates from a study of T-cell memory formation after mild COVID-19 (dated by TCRdb to the early 2020s). As for the study more broadly: TCR sequence clusters from the two donors were found to be largely donor specific. T-cell clones expanding and contracting after mild COVID-19 in two donors were tracked by longitudinal TCRalpha and TCRbeta repertoire sequencing. Two young, previously healthy adult volunteers made up the cohort, one male and one female. What the research found in general, with its limitations: SARS-CoV-2 specificity was not confirmed for the second-wave clones peaking on day 37. Contracting CD4+ clones were located mainly in the CM and EM memory subsets, whereas CD8+ clones were found to be enriched in EMRA. Only a couple of mild cases were covered in the study, and larger cohorts including severe cases with pre-infection samples were considered necessary. Some responding clones were detected in pre-infection memory, suggesting pre-existing cross-reactive memory T cells joined the SARS-CoV-2 response. Balanced CD4/CD8 phenotypes were observed for clones contracting from day 15 to 85, whereas a bias towards CD4+ was observed for a second wave of clones expanding from day 15 to 37.

Ficoll-Paque density gradient centrifugation was the method used to isolate PBMCs. The germline V gene encodes CDR1 SQVTM and CDR2 ANQGSEA. Including the terminal cysteine and phenylalanine, the CDR3 comprises 13 residues. The CDR3 DNA has 39 bases and is translated from base 1. The trim is 6 bases for V and 8 bases for J, with a gap of 17 bases between the germline ends. TCRdb lists the instrument as Illumina NovaSeq 6000. TCRalpha and TCRbeta cDNA libraries were built by 5'RACE with constant-segment primers, adding sample barcodes and unique molecular identifiers. RNA was extracted from every sample with Trizol reagent. Library amplification was performed in two PCR steps, and a second sample barcode and Illumina TruSeq adapters were introduced in the second step. Sequencing of the libraries was done on an Illumina NovaSeq, producing 2 x 150 bp paired-end reads. Per the original workflow: Reads were demultiplexed and collapsed into UMI-guided consensus sequences with migec v1.2.7. Using mixcr v2.1.11, UMI consensuses were aligned to TRA and TRB V and J templates and then assembled into clonotypes. A clonotype was counted as expanded or contracted only if both edgeR and NoisET called the change significant, with noise models trained on biological replicates. For edgeR calls, the thresholds were a false discovery rate-adjusted p below 0.01 and a log2 fold-change of 1. As an exploratory analysis of dynamics, max-normalized trajectories of the 1000 most abundant clonotypes were examined by PCA with hierarchical clustering. The CD4 or CD8 phenotype of responding clones was assigned using the separately sequenced CD4+ and CD8+ repertoires. TCRdb redid the processing of the public reads, applying fastp at Q25 and MiXCR, and retained in-frame beta chains. Duplicate CDR3 protein sequences are folded into a single record with the most common DNA and genes. The V and J calls were not made by the authors but by TCRdb's processing. Present in this sample are around 500,000 distinct CDR3 sequences, roughly 18% of which were seen just once. In total, the top ten clones hold around 12% of the sample.

This sequence uses TRBV29-1 and TRBJ1-5; no confident D gene assignment can be made. Source material: PBMCs or a T cell subset sorted from them (not recorded which). The sequence was obtained from an adult woman who had mild COVID-19 (a few samples of this study predate the infection). The sample titles of this study are shuffled in the database, so cell type and time point are left out; the donor was told from shared clones. The DNA is TGCAGCGTCGCCCCCACAGCCGGAGAGCCCCAGCATTTT. The encoded protein is CSVAPTAGEPQHF.